The 20 T cell receptor beta chains below come from one sample, sequenced in a study of cytomegalovirus exposure and HLA in healthy donors. With 60 Vbeta and 13 Jbeta primers, the PCR was carried out. Assay used: immunoSEQ multiplex PCR; TCRdb lists only in-frame clones, some missing. Among 100,000 to 140,000 clones listed, about 74% were seen once. The sequencing input was PBMCs. Receptors were obtained from a woman aged 40-49 years in good health and CMV-seropositive.

The chain is built from TRBV4-1 and TRBJ1-2; 7 nucleotides line up with TRBD1. V lost 4 bases to trimming and J lost 6 bases; unmatched junction nucleotides: 23. There are 19 residues in the CDR3. Per germline, CDR1 MGHRA and CDR2 YSYEKL. CDR3 in amino acids: CASSRTPGATDRLDHGYTF. In nucleotides, the CDR3 is TGCGCCAGCAGCCGCACACCCGGCGCGACGGACAGGCTTGACCATGGCTACACCTTC.

This rearrangement joins TRBV20-1 to TRBJ1-2, with 7 bases identical to TRBD1. CDR1 and CDR2 from the germline V gene are DFQATT and SNEGSKA (reference sequence). This CDR3 is 11 amino acids long. V was clipped by 3 bases and J by 7 bases; unmatched bases: 2. The CDR3 loop reads CSASGQAGYTF. CDR3 coding DNA: TGCAGTGCTAGTGGACAGGCTGGCTACACCTTC.

The chain uses TRBV28 and TRBJ2-1; 10 positions match TRBD2. The germline V gene has CDR1 MDHEN and CDR2 SYDVKM. V lost 5 bases to trimming and J lost 10 bases; unmatched junction nucleotides: 8. This CDR3 is built from 14 residues. The CDR3 DNA reads as TGTGCCAGCAGTACGGATCTAGCGGGGGTAGAGCAGTTCTTC. Translation: CASSTDLAGVEQFF.

This clone appeared a few times. The chain uses TRBV25-1 and TRBJ2-7, with TRBD2 matching 10 bases. V lost 10 bases and J lost 0; bases outside the gene matches: 3. There are 13 residues in the CDR3. Germline values: CDR1 MGHDK, CDR2 SYGVNS. The CDR3 DNA reads as TGTGCCACCGCTAGCGGGGGCTCCTACGAGCAGTACTTC. Amino acid sequence: CATASGGSYEQYF.

The DNA of the CDR3 is TGTGCCAGCAGCAACGGGGGGGTATCCTACAATGAGCAGTTCTTC. It translates to CASSNGGVSYNEQFF. This chain links TRBV5-4 with TRBJ2-1; 8 nucleotides agree with TRBD2. The CDR3 has 15 amino acids. V shed 4 bases, J shed 1 base, and the junction held 4 bases outside the gene matches. Germline V gene lookup returns CDR1 SGHNT and CDR2 YYREEE (reference sequence). Full variable domain (missing parts from reference TRBV5-4 and TRBJ2-1): ETGVTQSPTHLIKTRGQQVTLRCSSQSGHNTVSWYQQALGQGPQFIFQYYREEENGRGNFPPRFSGLQFPNYSSELNVNALELDDSALYLCASSNGGVSYNEQFFGPGTRLTVL.

There are a few counts of this clone. This CDR3 is also generated by other DNA sequences in the sample. The chain links TRBV7-9 to TRBJ1-3; 8 nucleotides agree with TRBD1. The germline CDR1 and CDR2 sequences are SEHNR and FQNEAQ (reference sequence). V was clipped by 3 bases and J by 0 bases; unmatched bases: 1. The CDR3 contains 15 residues. CDR3 coding DNA: TGTGCCAGCAGCTTGCAGGGGGCCTCTGGAAACACCATATATTTT. Protein: CASSLQGASGNTIYF.

V and J are TRBV19 and TRBJ1-5, with 9 bases aligning to TRBD1. With V trimmed by 4 bases and J by 2 bases, 9 bases remained unmatched. The CDR3 has 17 amino acids. Per the germline V gene, CDR1 is LNHDA and CDR2 is SQIVND (reference sequence). The CDR3 DNA sequence: TGTGCCAGTAGTAGAGAACAGGGGGCGCTTGGCAATCAGCCCCAGCATTTT. Translating it yields CASSREQGALGNQPQHF.

The J gene is TRBJ2-3, the V gene TRBV5-1, with 9 bases matching TRBD2. CDR1 is SGHRS, CDR2 YFSETQ, per germline. The CDR3 covers 13 residues. With 0 bases clipped from V and 8 bases from J, the junction kept 1 base outside the gene matches. Written as DNA, the CDR3 is TGCGCCAGCAGCTTGGAACTAGCGGGTACGCAGTATTTT. Protein sequence: CASSLELAGTQYF.

J is TRBJ1-3 and V is TRBV6-6, with no clear D. The germline V gene has CDR1 MNHNY and CDR2 SVGAGI (reference sequence). This CDR3 spans 16 amino acids. Trimming cost V 0 bases and J 2 bases, with 11 bases left between them. This CDR3 is CASSYSTGRPGNTIYF. In nucleotides, the CDR3 is TGTGCCAGCAGTTACTCGACCGGCAGGCCTGGAAACACCATATATTTT.

This rearrangement joins TRBV7-2 to TRBJ2-7; 7 bases are shared with TRBD2. CDR3 size: 14 residues. CDR1 is SGHTA, CDR2 FQGNSA, per germline. The V gene end was trimmed by 3 bases and the J gene end by 0 bases; junction bases not matched to a gene: 2. The CDR3 nucleotides are TGTGCCAGCAGCTTCGGGGGGAGCTCCTACGAGCAGTACTTC. Translated, it gives CASSFGGSSYEQYF.

This clone was detected only a few times. This chain connects TRBV19 to TRBJ1-4, with D unclear. The CDR3 runs 12 residues. Germline values: CDR1 LNHDA, CDR2 SQIVND (reference sequence). Trimming cost V 6 bases and J 7 bases, with 9 bases left between them. CDR3 coding DNA: TGTGCCAGTAGCCCCAGTGGTGAAAAACTGTTTTTT. Translated: CASSPSGEKLFF.

The V and J genes are TRBV5-4 and TRBJ1-3, with a weak D call TRBD1 (5 bases). Trimming took 4 bases from V and 0 from J, leaving 14 bases between them. The germline gives CDR1 SGHNT, CDR2 YYREEE (reference sequence). The CDR3 sequence is 16 residues long. The CDR3 nucleotides read TGTGCCAGCAGCCTCGGGGGGTACGGCTCTGGAAACACCATATATTTT. It specifies CASSLGGYGSGNTIYF.

The rearrangement joins TRBV2 to TRBJ1-1, with D tentatively TRBD1 (6 bases). Trimming took 1 base from V and 0 from J, leaving 12 bases between them. Germline CDR1 and CDR2: SNHLY and FYNNEI. The CDR3 runs to 16 residues. The CDR3 reads CASSEVSGALNTEAFF. The CDR3 DNA reads as TGTGCCAGCAGTGAAGTTTCAGGGGCCTTGAACACTGAAGCTTTCTTT.

In its sample, this clone was seen once. The V and J genes are TRBV18 and TRBJ1-1; tentative D call: TRBD1 (6 bases). CDR1 is KGHSH, CDR2 LQKENI, per germline. The CDR3 consists of 16 residues. The V and J ends lost 0 bases and 3 bases respectively, with 14 bases between them. The CDR3 sequence: CASSPPGAGWDTEAFF. CDR3 nucleotide sequence: TGTGCCAGCTCACCACCGGGGGCAGGGTGGGACACTGAAGCTTTCTTT.

The rearrangement links TRBV5-1 to TRBJ2-5; 8 positions match TRBD1. CDR1 is SGHRS and CDR2 is YFSETQ in the germline V gene. The trim removed 4 bases at V and 5 bases at J, leaving 7 bases unmatched. The CDR3 covers 14 residues. CDR3 residues: CASSIRQGRETQYF. As DNA, the CDR3 is TGCGCCAGCAGCATAAGACAGGGGCGGGAGACCCAGTACTTC.

In the case of this clone: At one of its ends the junction is not consistent with the germline gene, which may arise from a read error. This chain uses TRBV5-6 with TRBJ1-5; D gene uncertain. The CDR3 loop spans 14 amino acids. From germline, CDR1 is SGHDT and CDR2 YYEEEE. The CDR3 reads CASGLGGWNQPQHF. The DNA of the CDR3 is TGTGCCAGCGGCTTGGGAGGGTGGAATCAGCCCCAGCATTTT. Supplemented by reference TRBV5-6 and TRBJ1-5, the full variable domain reads DAGVTQSPTHLIKTRGQQVTLRCSPKSGHDTVSWYQQALGQGPQFIFQYYEEEERQRGNFPDRFSGHQFPNYSSELNVNALLLGDSALYLCASGLGGWNQPQHFGDGTRLSIL.

The rearrangement joins TRBV28 to TRBJ2-1; TRBD2 is a possible D gene (6 bases). The germline V and J ends were trimmed by 5 bases and 16 bases, with 18 bases remaining between them. Germline CDR1 MDHEN, CDR2 SYDVKM. CDR3 length equals 12 residues. The CDR3 coding sequence is TGTGCCAGCAGTATCCGAACTAGCTTTGCTTTCTTC. Translating it yields CASSIRTSFAFF.

J is TRBJ2-1 and V is TRBV11-2; D unresolved. V was cut by 0 bases and J by 11 bases, with 5 bases left in between. Germline CDR1 is SGHAT and CDR2 is FQNNGV. This CDR3 spans 11 amino acids. The CDR3 protein is CASSLDRKQFF. As DNA, the CDR3 is TGTGCCAGCAGCTTAGATAGAAAGCAGTTCTTC.

The chain carries TRBV2 and TRBJ1-2; the D is unclear. This CDR3 comprises 12 residues. Germline V lookup: CDR1 SNHLY, CDR2 FYNNEI. V was pared by 4 bases and J by 7 bases, with 10 bases between. The CDR3 DNA follows: TGTGCCAGCAGTGCCAGTCCAGGTGGCTACACCTTC. Encoded protein: CASSASPGGYTF.

Note on this clone: Other DNA sequences in this specimen translate into the identical CDR3. The V call is TRBV5-1, the J call TRBJ1-1; D is possibly TRBD1 (6 bases). V was pared by 4 bases and J by 7 bases, with 11 bases between. CDR3 length: 12 amino acids. CDR1 SGHRS and CDR2 YFSETQ come from the germline V gene. Written as DNA, the CDR3 is TGCGCCAGCAGCCTACAGGGTGATGAAGCTTTCTTT. It is translated as CASSLQGDEAFF.